The rows below give T cell receptor beta chains drawn from one sample of a study of response to subunit inactivated influenza vaccine. MiXCR, run by TCRdb on the RT-PCR reads, gives a single entry per CDR3 protein. The table includes roughly 180,000 distinct CDR3 sequences, nearly 9.5% detected once. The sequences come from non-naive T cells sorted from PBMCs, collected on the day of vaccination. The origin of the receptors is a man aged 50 to 59 who received an inactivated influenza vaccine. The CDR3 runs from the conserved cysteine through the conserved F or W. The D gene is left open where the match is weak. Some rows mark clone size as missing; the rest say once, few, many or name a class of expanded clone.

V gene,clone size,J gene,D gene,CDR3 protein,CDR3 DNA
TRBV2,-,TRBJ2-7,TRBD2,CASRWGGSSYEQYF,TGTGCCAGCAGGTGGGGGGGTAGCTCCTACGAGCAGTACTTC
TRBV5-1,few,TRBJ2-4,-,CASRPGQMGVAKNIQYF,TGCGCCAGCAGACCGGGACAAATGGGAGTAGCCAAAAACATTCAGTACTTC
TRBV5-1,-,TRBJ1-5,-,CASSLGTQGNQPQHF,TGCGCCAGCAGCTTGGGGACCCAGGGCAATCAGCCCCAGCATTTT
TRBV6-2/TRBV6-3,-,TRBJ2-2,-,CASSYIRVGELFF,TGTGCCAGCAGTTACATTAGGGTGGGGGAGCTGTTTTTT
TRBV28,-,TRBJ2-7,-,CASSQTSLARAYEQYF,TGTGCCAGCAGTCAAACCTCTCTAGCGCGGGCCTACGAGCAGTACTTC
TRBV6-1,-,TRBJ2-5,TRBD1,CASSEAVPGQGGETQYF,TGTGCCAGCAGTGAAGCTGTACCGGGACAGGGTGGAGAGACCCAGTACTTC
TRBV6-1,-,TRBJ2-5,TRBD1,CASRLSTGEFQETQYF,TGTGCCAGCAGACTATCTACAGGGGAATTCCAAGAGACCCAGTACTTC
TRBV7-2,-,TRBJ2-7,TRBD2,CASSLGASGGYEQYF,TGTGCCAGCAGCTTAGGGGCTAGCGGGGGGTACGAGCAGTACTTC
TRBV12-3/TRBV12-4,-,TRBJ2-3,-,CASSLRDTDTQYF,TGTGCCAGCAGTTTGAGAGACACAGATACGCAGTATTTT
TRBV7-6,few,TRBJ2-5,TRBD2,CASRGGWGGETQYF,TGTGCCAGCAGAGGTGGTTGGGGGGGAGAGACCCAGTACTTC
TRBV7-3,few,TRBJ2-3,TRBD2,CASSLIAGRDSDTQYF,TGTGCCAGCAGCTTAATTGCCGGGAGGGATTCAGATACGCAGTATTTT
TRBV5-1,many,TRBJ2-7,TRBD2,CASSQGLASTYEQYF,TGCGCCAGCAGCCAGGGACTAGCTTCGACCTACGAGCAGTACTTC
TRBV4-3,-,TRBJ1-4,-,CASSQDWQTNEKLFF,TGCGCCAGCAGCCAAGATTGGCAGACTAACGAAAAACTGTTTTTT
TRBV6-1,-,TRBJ1-2,TRBD1,CASRGDRAPYGYTF,TGTGCCAGCAGGGGGGACAGGGCCCCCTATGGCTACACCTTC
TRBV6-1,few,TRBJ2-7,TRBD1,CASSDENRGSSYEQYF,TGTGCCAGCAGTGATGAAAACAGGGGTAGCTCCTACGAGCAGTACTTC
TRBV6-2/TRBV6-3,many,TRBJ2-7,TRBD1,CASSLDRGRSIWSYEQYF,TGTGCCAGCAGCCTAGACAGGGGGCGGTCTATCTGGTCCTACGAGCAGTACTTC
TRBV20-1,few,TRBJ1-5,-,CSASGLTNQPQHF,TGCAGTGCTTCAGGACTCACCAATCAGCCCCAGCATTTT
TRBV4-1,few,TRBJ2-5,-,CASSHTTGETQYF,TGCGCCAGCAGCCATACCACGGGGGAGACCCAGTACTTC
TRBV20-1,-,TRBJ2-5,-,CSARESLRGRQETQYF,TGCAGTGCAAGGGAGAGCCTGCGGGGGCGGCAAGAGACCCAGTACTTC
TRBV20-1,few,TRBJ2-1,TRBD2,CSARGVGAGAVGNEQFF,TGCAGTGCTAGAGGGGTTGGAGCGGGAGCCGTGGGGAATGAGCAGTTCTTC
TRBV6-1,-,TRBJ2-2,-,CASREFLNTGELFF,TGTGCCAGCAGAGAATTCCTAAACACCGGGGAGCTGTTTTTT
TRBV11-2,few,TRBJ2-1,-,CASSQDVGTYNEQFF,TGTGCCAGCAGCCAAGACGTCGGTACCTACAATGAGCAGTTCTTC